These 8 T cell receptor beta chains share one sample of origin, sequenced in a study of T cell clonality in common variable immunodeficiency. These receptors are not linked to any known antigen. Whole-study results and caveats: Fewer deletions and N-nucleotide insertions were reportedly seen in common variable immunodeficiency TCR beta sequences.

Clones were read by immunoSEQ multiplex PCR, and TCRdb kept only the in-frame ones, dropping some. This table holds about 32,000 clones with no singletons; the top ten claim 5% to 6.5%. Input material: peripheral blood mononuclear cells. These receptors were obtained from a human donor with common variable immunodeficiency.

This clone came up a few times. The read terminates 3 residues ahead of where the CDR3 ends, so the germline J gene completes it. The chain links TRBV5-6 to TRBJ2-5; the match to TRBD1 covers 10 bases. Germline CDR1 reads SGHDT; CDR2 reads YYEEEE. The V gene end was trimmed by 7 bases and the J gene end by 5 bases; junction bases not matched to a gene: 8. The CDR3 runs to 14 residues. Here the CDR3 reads CASASTGGAETQYF. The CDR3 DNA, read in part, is TGTGCCAGCGCCTCGACAGGGGGCGCCGAGACC.

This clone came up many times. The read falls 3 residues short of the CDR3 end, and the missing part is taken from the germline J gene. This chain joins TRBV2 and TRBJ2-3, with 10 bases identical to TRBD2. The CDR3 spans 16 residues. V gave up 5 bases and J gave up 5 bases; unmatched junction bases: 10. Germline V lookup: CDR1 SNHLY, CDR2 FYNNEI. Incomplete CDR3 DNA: TGTGCCAGCAGTTCTGCTAGCGGGGGAATGGTAGATACG. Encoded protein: CASSSASGGMVDT. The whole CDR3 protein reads CASSSASGGMVDTQYF.

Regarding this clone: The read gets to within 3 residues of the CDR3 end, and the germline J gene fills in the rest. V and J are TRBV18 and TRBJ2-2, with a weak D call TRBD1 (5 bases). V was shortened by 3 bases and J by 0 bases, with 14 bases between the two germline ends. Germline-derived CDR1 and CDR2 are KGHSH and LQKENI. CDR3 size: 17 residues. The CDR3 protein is CASSPSRGAANTGELFF. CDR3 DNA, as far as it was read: TGTGCCAGCTCACCCTCCCGTGGGGCGGCGAACACCGGGGAG.

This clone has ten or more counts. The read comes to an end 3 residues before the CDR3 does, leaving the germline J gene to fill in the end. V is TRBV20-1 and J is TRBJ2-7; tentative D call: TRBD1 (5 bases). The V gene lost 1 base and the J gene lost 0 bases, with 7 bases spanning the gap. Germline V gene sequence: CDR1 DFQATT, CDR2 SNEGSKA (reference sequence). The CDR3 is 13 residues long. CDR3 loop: CSARGGSSYEQYF. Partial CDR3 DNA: TGCAGTGCTAGAGGGGGCAGCTCCTACGAG.

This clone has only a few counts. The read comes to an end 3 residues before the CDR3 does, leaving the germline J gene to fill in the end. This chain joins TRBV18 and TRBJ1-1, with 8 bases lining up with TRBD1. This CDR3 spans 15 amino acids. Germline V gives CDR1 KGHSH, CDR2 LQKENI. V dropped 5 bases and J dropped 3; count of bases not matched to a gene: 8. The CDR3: CASSTQGAEHTEAFF. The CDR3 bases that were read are TGTGCCAGCTCAACCCAGGGGGCTGAGCACACTGAA.

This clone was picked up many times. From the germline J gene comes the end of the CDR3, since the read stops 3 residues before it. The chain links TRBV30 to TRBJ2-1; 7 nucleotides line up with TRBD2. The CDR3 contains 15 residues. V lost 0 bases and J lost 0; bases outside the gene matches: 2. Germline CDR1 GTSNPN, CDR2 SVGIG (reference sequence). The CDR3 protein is CAWSVSGGSYNEQFF. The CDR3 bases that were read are TGTGCCTGGAGTGTATCGGGGGGCTCCTACAATGAG.

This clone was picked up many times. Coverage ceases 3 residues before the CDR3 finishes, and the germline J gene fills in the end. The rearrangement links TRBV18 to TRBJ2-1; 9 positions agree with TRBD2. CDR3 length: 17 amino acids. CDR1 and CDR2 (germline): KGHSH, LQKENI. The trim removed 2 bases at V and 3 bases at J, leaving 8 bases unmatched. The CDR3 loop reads CASSPMRGGRNYNEQFF. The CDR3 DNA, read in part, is TGTGCCAGCTCACCAATGCGGGGGGGAAGAAACTACAATGAG.

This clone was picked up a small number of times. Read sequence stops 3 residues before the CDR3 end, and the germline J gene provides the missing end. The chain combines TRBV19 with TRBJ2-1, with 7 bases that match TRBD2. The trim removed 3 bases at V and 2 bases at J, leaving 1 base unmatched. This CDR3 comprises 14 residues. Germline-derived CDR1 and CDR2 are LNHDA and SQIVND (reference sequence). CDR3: CASSIRGAYNEQFF. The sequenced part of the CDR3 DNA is TGTGCCAGTAGTATTCGGGGGGCCTACAATGAG.